The 8 T cell receptor beta chains listed next were all sequenced from one sample in a study of blood T cell repertoires in COVID-19. The table came from immunoSEQ multiplex PCR; TCRdb's copy has only in-frame clones and leaves some out. The sample contains a few hundred thousand clones, about 85% of which appear only once. Sequencing used peripheral blood. These receptors all come from a man aged 45-65 years who had recovered from COVID-19.

This chain uses TRBV18 with TRBJ2-1; TRBD2 is a possible D gene (6 bases). The germline gives CDR1 KGHSH, CDR2 LQKENI. The CDR3 sequence is 14 residues long. Trimming took 6 bases from V and 0 from J, leaving 9 bases between them. The CDR3 DNA is TGTGCCAGCTCTTACGGGAGCTCCTACAATGAGCAGTTCTTC. Protein sequence: CASSYGSSYNEQFF.

The V and J genes are TRBV19 and TRBJ2-7; perhaps TRBD2 as D (5 bases). The CDR3 has 15 residues. The germline V gene has CDR1 LNHDA and CDR2 SQIVND (reference sequence). V was clipped by 1 base and J by 2 bases, with 12 bases between them. CDR3 sequence: CASSIGPAATYEQYF. CDR3 bases: TGTGCCAGTAGTATAGGTCCAGCGGCGACCTACGAGCAGTACTTC.

The V and J genes are TRBV11-2 and TRBJ2-3; 7 bases agree with TRBD1. With 5 bases clipped from V and 6 bases from J, the junction kept 14 bases outside the gene matches. The length of the CDR3 is 16 residues. Per the germline V gene, CDR1 is SGHAT and CDR2 is FQNNGV. CDR3 in amino acids: CASSGDLVTGADTQYF. CDR3 nucleotide sequence: TGTGCCAGCAGCGGCGACTTAGTAACAGGGGCTGATACGCAGTATTTT.

The chain carries TRBV15 and TRBJ2-7; D is ambiguous. Germline CDR1 and CDR2: LNHNV and YYDKDF (reference sequence). Trimming removed 0 bases at V and 3 bases at J, with 6 bases between. This CDR3 has 13 amino acids. The CDR3 loop is CATSRDVYYEQYF. CDR3 bases: TGTGCCACCAGCAGAGATGTTTACTACGAGCAGTACTTC.

The chain combines TRBV27 with TRBJ2-1; TRBD2 aligns across 7 bases. Germline lookup yields CDR1 MNHEY and CDR2 SMNVEV (reference sequence). The CDR3 sequence is 15 residues long. This CDR3 reads CATKGVAGEKYEQFF. CDR3 DNA: TGTGCAACCAAAGGGGTAGCGGGTGAAAAATATGAGCAGTTCTTC.

V usage is TRBV27 and J usage is TRBJ2-1; 10 positions match TRBD1. CDR3 length: 14 residues. Germline V gene lookup returns CDR1 MNHEY and CDR2 SMNVEV (reference sequence). Germline trimming cut 3 bases from V and 7 bases from J; bases unmatched to any gene: 3. CDR3 sequence (DNA): TGTGCCAGCAGTTTGACAGGGGGCAGAAATGAGCAGTTCTTC. It specifies CASSLTGGRNEQFF.

The V call is TRBV7-9, the J call TRBJ2-7, with D possibly matching TRBD2 (6 bases). The germline CDR1 and CDR2 sequences are SEHNR and FQNEAQ (reference sequence). Trimming pared 4 bases from V and 0 bases from J, leaving 19 bases between. The CDR3 runs 17 residues. The CDR3 sequence: CASSSNPGTSYSYEQYF. DNA for the CDR3: TGTGCCAGCAGCTCTAACCCAGGGACTTCTTACTCCTACGAGCAGTACTTC.

This clone was counted between two and nine times. The CDR3 bases are TGTGCCAGCAGTCCCCGGGGTAGCGGGAGATCTTACAATGAGCAGTTCTTC. Its translation is CASSPRGSGRSYNEQFF. The V call is TRBV27, the J call TRBJ2-1; 9 positions match TRBD2. CDR1 MNHEY and CDR2 SMNVEV come from the germline V gene (reference sequence). Germline trimming cut 5 bases from V and 4 bases from J; bases unmatched to any gene: 12. The CDR3 contains 17 residues.